These 31 T cell receptor beta chains share one sample of origin, sequenced in a study of blood T cell repertoires in COVID-19. Produced via immunoSEQ multiplex PCR; TCRdb's table is partial and in-frame only. The table lists tens of thousands of clones, nearly 95% of them singletons. Material: peripheral blood. These receptors were taken from a human donor in a cohort sampled during active COVID-19.

This sequence joins TRBV5-1 and TRBJ2-5; no clear D. The CDR3 has 14 residues. Germline values: CDR1 SGHRS, CDR2 YFSETQ. The V gene lost 6 bases and the J gene lost 1 base, with 13 bases spanning the gap. CDR3 protein: CASTRSGAQETQYF. The CDR3 DNA sequence: TGCGCCAGCACCCGTTCGGGTGCCCAAGAGACCCAGTACTTC. The entire variable domain, with the rest obtained from reference TRBV5-1 and TRBJ2-5, is as follows: KAGVTQTPRYLIKTRGQQVTLSCSPISGHRSVSWYQQTPGQGLQFLFEYFSETQRNKGNFPGRFSGRQFSNSRSEMNVSTLELGDSALYLCASTRSGAQETQYFGPGTRLLVL.

The CDR3 is CASSYVLTGGVGYTF. The CDR3 region has the DNA TGTGCCAGCAGTTATGTATTGACAGGGGGCGTCGGCTACACCTTC. The chain carries TRBV6-5 and TRBJ1-2, with 10 bases aligning to TRBD1. Germline V CDR1 and CDR2: MNHEY, SVGAGI. J lost 8 bases, V lost 3 bases, and 9 bases had no gene match. The CDR3 runs 15 residues.

This chain links TRBV12-3 or TRBV12-4 with TRBJ2-1; D unresolved. V was shortened by 5 bases and J by 5 bases, with 10 bases between the two germline ends. This CDR3 region has 13 residues. CDR3 nucleotides: TGTGCCAGCAGTCGTACAAGTAACAATGAGCAGTTCTTC. Amino acid sequence: CASSRTSNNEQFF.

The chain uses TRBV7-9 and TRBJ2-7; 7 bases match TRBD1. The CDR3 is made up of 13 amino acids. Per germline, CDR1 SEHNR and CDR2 FQNEAQ (reference sequence). J was trimmed by 3 bases and V by 5 bases; bases with no gene match: 4. The CDR3 region has the DNA TGTGCCAGCAGCCCCAGGGGGAACTACGAGCAGTACTTC. This codes for CASSPRGNYEQYF.

The CDR3 sequence is CASSQLGQGNTGELFF. DNA for the CDR3: TGTGCCAGCAGCCAATTAGGACAGGGGAACACCGGGGAGCTGTTTTTT. This chain uses TRBV16 with TRBJ2-2; 8 nucleotides line up with TRBD1. This CDR3 is 16 amino acids long. Germline loops: CDR1 KGHSY, CDR2 FQNENV. The ends lost 1 base at V and 1 base at J; junction bases unmatched: 2.

This sequence joins TRBV11-2 and TRBJ1-6, with D possibly being TRBD1 (6 bases). Germline V gives CDR1 SGHAT, CDR2 FQNNGV. The CDR3 has 15 residues. Trimming took off 1 base at V and 6 bases at J, with 10 bases between the two ends. CDR3 bases: TGTGCCAGCAGCTTAGCCGGGACATTTAATTCACCCCTCCACTTT. Its protein is CASSLAGTFNSPLHF. The whole variable domain, remainder taken from reference TRBV11-2 and TRBJ1-6, is EAGVAQSPRYKIIEKRQSVAFWCNPISGHATLYWYQQILGQGPKLLIQFQNNGVVDDSQLPKDRFSAERLKGVDSTLKIQPAKLEDSAVYLCASSLAGTFNSPLHFGNGTRLTVT.

V usage is TRBV4-1 and J usage is TRBJ2-7; TRBD1 is a possible D gene (5 bases). The CDR3 runs to 14 residues. V lost 0 bases and J lost 3, with 9 bases in between. Germline CDR1 MGHRA, CDR2 YSYEKL. CDR3 sequence reads: CASSQEQADYEQYF. Here the CDR3 DNA reads TGCGCCAGCAGCCAAGAACAGGCGGACTACGAGCAGTACTTC.

The V gene is TRBV28, the J gene TRBJ2-6; 7 bases are a match to TRBD1. The V gene's germline CDR1 is MDHEN and CDR2 SYDVKM. Unmatched junction bases numbered 6, after V lost 3 bases and J lost 4 bases. The CDR3 spans 16 residues. The CDR3 DNA follows: TGTGCCAGCAGTTTCGGGACAGTATCAGGGGCCAACGTCCTGACTTTC. Protein sequence: CASSFGTVSGANVLTF.

This chain links TRBV18 with TRBJ2-7; a possible D gene is TRBD2 (6 bases). Per the germline V gene, CDR1 is KGHSH and CDR2 is LQKENI. V was cut by 3 bases and J by 6 bases, with 15 bases left in between. The CDR3 spans 14 residues. The CDR3 reads CASSPRGKRVEQYF. The CDR3 DNA is TGTGCCAGCTCACCTCGGGGGAAGCGGGTCGAGCAGTACTTC. The full variable domain, in which reference TRBV18 and TRBJ2-7 provide the parts outside the CDR3, is NAGVMQNPRHLVRRRGQEARLRCSPMKGHSHVYWYRQLPEEGLKFMVYLQKENIIDESGMPKERFSAEFPKEGPSILRIQQVVRGDSAAYFCASSPRGKRVEQYFGPGTRLTVT.

The chain couples TRBV28 to TRBJ1-1, with 9 bases fitting TRBD1. V lost 6 bases and J lost 4; bases outside the gene matches: 6. The germline gives CDR1 MDHEN, CDR2 SYDVKM. The CDR3 is made up of 14 amino acids. CDR3 protein: CASSWTGVGTEAFF. CDR3 bases: TGTGCCAGCAGCTGGACAGGGGTCGGCACTGAAGCTTTCTTT.

The rearrangement links TRBV19 to TRBJ1-1; 7 bases agree with TRBD1. The CDR3 has 15 residues. After removal of 4 bases from V and 4 bases from J, the junction contained 9 bases not matched to a gene. Germline V gene lookup returns CDR1 LNHDA and CDR2 SQIVND (reference sequence). CDR3 nucleotides: TGTGCCAGTAGTACACCGGGACAGTCCGTCACTGAAGCTTTCTTT. Translation gives CASSTPGQSVTEAFF. Drawing the rest from reference TRBV19 and TRBJ1-1, the complete variable domain is DGGITQSPKYLFRKEGQNVTLSCEQNLNHDAMYWYRQDPGQGLRLIYYSQIVNDFQKGDIAEGYSVSREKKESFPLTVTSAQKNPTAFYLCASSTPGQSVTEAFFGQGTRLTVV.

The chain couples TRBV12-3 or TRBV12-4 to TRBJ1-3; D call uncertain. The CDR3 covers 13 residues. V lost 5 bases and J 0 bases, leaving 5 bases between the germline ends. The CDR3: CASSRHSGNTIYF. In nucleotides, the CDR3 is TGTGCCAGCAGTAGACACTCTGGAAACACCATATATTTT.

V and J are TRBV3-1 (or the pseudogene TRBV3-2) and TRBJ2-1; D perhaps matches TRBD2 (6 bases). The V end lost 4 bases, the J end lost 9 bases, and 16 bases lay between the germline ends. This CDR3 comprises 14 residues. Germline V CDR1 and CDR2: LGHDT, YNNKEL (reference sequence). The CDR3 sequence is CASSPSGLEGEQFF. The CDR3 nucleotides are TGTGCCAGCAGCCCCTCGGGACTGGAGGGTGAGCAGTTCTTC.

In its sample, this clone was seen once. The gene calls are TRBV5-5 and TRBJ1-2; 9 nucleotides align to TRBD1. The germline gives CDR1 SGHKS, CDR2 YYEKEE (reference sequence). This CDR3 has 15 residues. Trimming at V came to 4 bases and at J to 6 bases, leaving 10 bases not matched to a gene. CDR3 loop: CASSHPGQGVDGYTF. The CDR3 DNA reads as TGTGCCAGCAGCCACCCGGGACAGGGAGTGGATGGCTACACCTTC.

The chain recombines TRBV14 with TRBJ2-7; 8 bases are shared with TRBD1. The CDR3 runs to 16 residues. Unmatched junction bases numbered 12, after V lost 3 bases and J lost 5 bases. CDR1 is SGHDN and CDR2 is FVKESK in the germline V gene. CDR3 sequence reads: CASSHLGDRGMDEQYF. The CDR3 DNA reads TGTGCCAGCAGCCACTTGGGTGACAGGGGTATGGACGAGCAGTACTTC. Full variable domain (remainder filled in from reference TRBV14 and TRBJ2-7): EAGVTQFPSHSVIEKGQTVTLRCDPISGHDNLYWYRRVMGKEIKFLLHFVKESKQDESGMPNNRFLAERTGGTYSTLKVQPAELEDSGVYFCASSHLGDRGMDEQYFGPGTRLTVT.

This chain joins TRBV20-1 and TRBJ1-2; D not certain. V dropped 5 bases and J dropped 4 bases, with 8 bases sitting between them. The CDR3 extends over 11 amino acids. Germline V gene sequence: CDR1 DFQATT, CDR2 SNEGSKA (reference sequence). The DNA for the CDR3 is TGCAGTGCTCCACAGAGCTATGGCTACACCTTC. It encodes CSAPQSYGYTF.

The V call is TRBV27, the J call TRBJ1-2; 8 bases fit TRBD1. Germline lookup yields CDR1 MNHEY and CDR2 SMNVEV (reference sequence). CDR3 size: 15 residues. The junction had 7 bases not matched to a gene; V was cut back by 5 bases and J by 2 bases. DNA for the CDR3: TGTGCCAGCAGTCCCCGGACAGGGCTGAACTATGGCTACACCTTC. This translates into CASSPRTGLNYGYTF.

V is TRBV19 and J is TRBJ2-3; 8 bases are a match to TRBD2. The V gene's germline CDR1 is LNHDA and CDR2 SQIVND (reference sequence). The CDR3 contains 15 residues. The ends lost 7 bases at V and 2 bases at J; junction bases unmatched: 8. This CDR3 is CASNAGTRSTDTQYF. DNA for the CDR3: TGTGCCAGTAACGCCGGGACTAGGTCCACAGATACGCAGTATTTT.

This rearrangement joins TRBV15 to TRBJ1-2, with D possibly being TRBD1 (5 bases). Germline V gene data show CDR1 as LNHNV and CDR2 as YYDKDF (reference sequence). The CDR3 length is 17 residues. V dropped 0 bases and J dropped 1 base, with 15 bases sitting between them. For the CDR3, the DNA is TGTGCCACCAGCAGAGATTACGGGCTAGGGGTTAACTATGGCTACACCTTC. Its protein product is CATSRDYGLGVNYGYTF. The whole variable domain, remainder taken from reference TRBV15 and TRBJ1-2, is DAMVIQNPRYQVTQFGKPVTLSCSQTLNHNVMYWYQQKSSQAPKLLFHYYDKDFNNEADTPDNFQSRRPNTSFCFLDIRSPGLGDTAMYLCATSRDYGLGVNYGYTFGSGTRLTVV.

The chain uses TRBV5-6 and TRBJ2-7; 7 bases line up with TRBD2. V lost 5 bases and J lost 6; bases outside the gene matches: 11. Germline V gives CDR1 SGHDT, CDR2 YYEEEE. This CDR3 has 14 residues. CDR3 sequence: CASSLTSVGGEQYF. DNA of the CDR3: TGTGCCAGCAGTTTAACTAGCGTCGGAGGCGAGCAGTACTTC.

The CDR3 protein is CASSSPGQGAFGYTF. CDR3 DNA sequence: TGTGCCAGCAGTTCGCCGGGACAGGGGGCATTTGGCTACACCTTC. The rearrangement links TRBV27 to TRBJ1-2; 12 bases fit TRBD1. The germline CDR1 and CDR2 sequences are MNHEY and SMNVEV (reference sequence). CDR3 size: 15 residues. The J segment lost 7 bases and the V segment lost 4 bases, leaving 7 bases of the junction unmatched.

J is TRBJ2-4 and V is TRBV29-1, with no clear D. Germline CDR1 reads SQVTM; CDR2 reads ANQGSEA. Trimming cost V 4 bases and J 0 bases, with 4 bases left between them. This CDR3 is 12 amino acids long. As DNA, the CDR3 is TGCAGCGTTGTACTAGCCAAAAACATTCAGTACTTC. It encodes CSVVLAKNIQYF.

This clone was seen a few times. CDR3 DNA sequence: TGTGCCAGTAGTATAAGGGGGCTAGATGGCTACACCTTC. This sequence encodes CASSIRGLDGYTF. The V gene is TRBV19, the J gene TRBJ1-2, with 7 bases that match TRBD1. The ends lost 2 bases at V and 6 bases at J; junction bases unmatched: 3. The CDR3 runs to 13 residues. Germline V gene data show CDR1 as LNHDA and CDR2 as SQIVND (reference sequence).

The V and J genes are TRBV30 and TRBJ2-1; 8 bases are a match to TRBD2. This CDR3 is built from 15 residues. Losses at the gene ends were 4 bases for V and 3 bases for J; bases not matched to a gene: 8. The germline CDR1 and CDR2 sequences are GTSNPN and SVGIG (reference sequence). This chain's CDR3 is CAWTVAGGFYNEQFF. CDR3 DNA sequence: TGTGCCTGGACCGTGGCGGGGGGATTCTACAATGAGCAGTTCTTC.

This chain joins TRBV24-1 and TRBJ2-7; 10 bases match TRBD1. Germline V gene data show CDR1 as KGHDR and CDR2 as SFDVKD. The CDR3 length is 15 residues. Trimming cost V 4 bases and J 2 bases; bases outside gene matches: 4. In nucleotides, the CDR3 is TGTGCCACCAGTGACGCCGGGACAGGGGCCTACGAGCAGTACTTC. Protein product: CATSDAGTGAYEQYF.

J is TRBJ1-1 and V is TRBV27; 10 nucleotides match TRBD1. This CDR3 comprises 14 residues. After removal of 6 bases from V and 0 bases from J, the junction contained 1 base not matched to a gene. Germline CDR1 and CDR2: MNHEY and SMNVEV (reference sequence). In nucleotides, the CDR3 is TGTGCCAGCAGGACAGGGGGCGTGAACACTGAAGCTTTCTTT. This codes for CASRTGGVNTEAFF.

This clone was picked up one time. The CDR3 coding sequence is TGTGCCAGCAGCTTAGTATATCTAGCGGGAGGGGACGAGCAGTACTTC. This codes for CASSLVYLAGGDEQYF. V usage is TRBV11-2 and J usage is TRBJ2-7, with 12 bases that match TRBD2. The CDR3 spans 16 residues. Germline lookup yields CDR1 SGHAT and CDR2 FQNNGV. V trimming: 1 base; J trimming: 5 bases; junction bases outside the gene matches: 6.

The chain couples TRBV4-1 to TRBJ2-1; 9 bases line up with TRBD2. This CDR3 is 19 amino acids long. The ends lost 3 bases at V and 7 bases at J; junction bases unmatched: 19. The germline CDR1 and CDR2 sequences are MGHRA and YSYEKL. The CDR3: CASSHPTSREDSGRNEQFF. The DNA of the CDR3 is TGCGCCAGCAGCCACCCGACGTCAAGGGAGGATAGCGGGAGAAATGAGCAGTTCTTC.

The V call is TRBV30, the J call TRBJ1-3; 7 bases are shared with TRBD1. Trimming cost V 0 bases and J 0 bases; bases outside gene matches: 8. This CDR3 spans 17 amino acids. Germline lookup yields CDR1 GTSNPN and CDR2 SVGIG (reference sequence). CDR3 DNA: TGTGCCTGGAGTGTCCCGCTAGGACAGGTCTCTGGAAACACCATATATTTT. Protein: CAWSVPLGQVSGNTIYF.

The J gene is TRBJ1-1, the V gene TRBV4-1; 7 nucleotides line up with TRBD1. CDR3 size: 14 residues. Looked up from germline, CDR1 is MGHRA and CDR2 is YSYEKL. V was pared by 4 bases and J by 2 bases, with 4 bases of the junction left unmatched. CDR3 region: CASSLGQENTEAFF. The CDR3 DNA follows: TGCGCCAGCAGCCTCGGACAGGAAAACACTGAAGCTTTCTTT.

CDR3 nucleotides: TGTGCCAGTAGTATAGACCTACTAGCGGGGGGATCGACAGATACGCAGTATTTT. Amino acid sequence: CASSIDLLAGGSTDTQYF. The V and J genes are TRBV19 and TRBJ2-3, with 12 nucleotides matching TRBD2. Looked up from germline, CDR1 is LNHDA and CDR2 is SQIVND (reference sequence). The CDR3 contains 18 residues. The trim removed 0 bases at V and 3 bases at J, leaving 7 bases unmatched.